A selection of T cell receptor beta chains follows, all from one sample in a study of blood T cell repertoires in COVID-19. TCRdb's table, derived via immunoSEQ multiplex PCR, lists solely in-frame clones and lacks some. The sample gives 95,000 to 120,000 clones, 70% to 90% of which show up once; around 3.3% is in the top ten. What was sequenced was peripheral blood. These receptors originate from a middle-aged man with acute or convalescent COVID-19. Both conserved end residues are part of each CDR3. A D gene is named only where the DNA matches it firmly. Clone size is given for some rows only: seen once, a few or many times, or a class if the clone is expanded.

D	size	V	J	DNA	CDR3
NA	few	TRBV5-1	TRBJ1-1	TGCGCCAGCAGCTTGGCGGTGAACACTGAAGCTTTCTTT	CASSLAVNTEAFF
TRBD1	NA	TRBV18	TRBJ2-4	TGTGCCAGCTCACCAGGTCCATGGGACAGGAGACAGTACTTC	CASSPGPWDRRQYF
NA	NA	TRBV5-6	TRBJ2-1	TGTGCCAGCAGTTCCACAGGGATAGCCCACAATGAGCAGTTCTTC	CASSSTGIAHNEQFF
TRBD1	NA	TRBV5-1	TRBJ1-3	TGCGCCAGCAGCTTGGGGACAGGGCCCGACTCTGGAAACACCATATATTTT	CASSLGTGPDSGNTIYF
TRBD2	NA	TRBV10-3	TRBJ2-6	TGTGCCATCAGTGCAGGGCTAGCGGGGGGGCTCGGGGCCAACGTCCTGACTTTC	CAISAGLAGGLGANVLTF
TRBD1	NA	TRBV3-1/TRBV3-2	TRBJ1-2	TGTGCCAGCAGCCAAGCCCGACAGGGAGGATTAGGCTACACCTTC	CASSQARQGGLGYTF
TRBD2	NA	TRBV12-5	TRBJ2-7	TGTGCTAGTGGTTTGCTAGCGGGGGGCGCATACGAGCAGTACTTC	CASGLLAGGAYEQYF
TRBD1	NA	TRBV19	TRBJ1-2	TGTGCCAGTAGTTTAAGGACAGGGGGGAGCTATGGCTACACCTTC	CASSLRTGGSYGYTF
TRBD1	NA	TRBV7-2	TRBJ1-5	TGTGCCAGCAGCTCACAGGGGATCGATCAGCCCCAGCATTTT	CASSSQGIDQPQHF
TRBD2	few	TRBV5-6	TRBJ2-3	TGTGCCAGCAGCCCGGATGGGTGGACTAGACCAGATACGCAGTATTTT	CASSPDGWTRPDTQYF
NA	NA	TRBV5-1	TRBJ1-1	TGCGCCAGCAGCTTGTTCGGGGGAGGGACTGAAGCTTTCTTT	CASSLFGGGTEAFF
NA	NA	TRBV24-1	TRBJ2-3	TGTGCCACCAGTGCCTATACTTTCCTAAGCACAGATACGCAGTATTTT	CATSAYTFLSTDTQYF
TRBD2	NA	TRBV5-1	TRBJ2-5	TGCGCCAGCAGCTTGGTTGCGGGGGAGGAGACCCAGTACTTC	CASSLVAGEETQYF
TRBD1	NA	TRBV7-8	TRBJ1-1	TGTGCCAGCAGTACTACAGGGGGCCGGAACACTGAAGCTTTCTTT	CASSTTGGRNTEAFF
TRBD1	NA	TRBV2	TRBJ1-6	TGTGCCAGCAGTGGGGACAGGTCTTCCTATAATTCACCCCTCCACTTT	CASSGDRSSYNSPLHF
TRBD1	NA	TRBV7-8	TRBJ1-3	TGTGCCAGCAGCCGAGGACAGGGGGGAGGAAACACCATATATTTT	CASSRGQGGGNTIYF
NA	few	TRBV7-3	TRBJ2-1	TGTGCCAGCAGCTTAACGCTTAGCGGCTACAATGAGCAGTTCTTC	CASSLTLSGYNEQFF
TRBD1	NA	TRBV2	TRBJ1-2	TGTGCCAGCACCCGGACAGGGGGTAACTATGGCTACACCTTC	CASTRTGGNYGYTF
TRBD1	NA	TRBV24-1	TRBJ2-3	TGTGCCACCAGTGACTACCGACAGGGCCTGAGAGGCACAGATACGCAGTATTTT	CATSDYRQGLRGTDTQYF
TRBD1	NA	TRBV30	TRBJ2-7	TGTGCCTGGAGTGCTGTTCTAGGGACAGGGCGTTACGAGCAGTACTTC	CAWSAVLGTGRYEQYF
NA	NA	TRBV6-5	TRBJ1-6	TGTGCCAGCAGACCCAGACAGAATTCACCCCTCCACTTT	CASRPRQNSPLHF
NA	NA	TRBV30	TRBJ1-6	TGTGCCTGGCTAGGAGGGAATTCACCCCTCCACTTT	CAWLGGNSPLHF
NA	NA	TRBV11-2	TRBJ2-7	TGTGCCAGCAGCCTGGAGGGGACCTCCTACGAGCAGTACTTC	CASSLEGTSYEQYF
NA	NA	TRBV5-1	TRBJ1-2	TGCGCCAGCAGCCGAGAGGACATAAGGAACTATGGCTACACCTTC	CASSREDIRNYGYTF
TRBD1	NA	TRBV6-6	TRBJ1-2	TGTGCCAGCAGTCGGGACAGCCGGTATGGGATCTATGGCTACACCTTC	CASSRDSRYGIYGYTF
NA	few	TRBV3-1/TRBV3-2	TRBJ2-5	TGTGCCAGCAGCCAAGTCGGGGGCCAAGAGACCCAGTACTTC	CASSQVGGQETQYF
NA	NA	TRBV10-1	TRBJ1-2	TGCGCCCCGACAGAAGGGCCCGTTACTTCCTATGGCTACACCTTC	CAPTEGPVTSYGYTF